The next 19 T cell receptor beta chains were all read from a single sample in a study of fetal regulatory T cell absence and autoimmunity. Method: immunoSEQ multiplex PCR; TCRdb's copy keeps in-frame clones and lacks some. The sample contains around 45,000 clones, 70% to 85% of which appear only once. Sample: cord blood. Source of these receptors: a newborn boy with IPEX syndrome.

The chain joins TRBV5-1 to TRBJ1-2; no definite D call. Looked up from germline, CDR1 is SGHRS and CDR2 is YFSETQ. CDR3 size: 15 residues. Between the trimmed V and J ends, which lost 2 bases and 0 bases, there was a span of 11 bases. For the CDR3, the DNA is TGCGCCAGCAGCTTAGAATCGCTTTCTAACTATGGCTACACCTTC. Amino acids: CASSLESLSNYGYTF.

The rearrangement links TRBV27 to TRBJ2-7, with D tentatively TRBD2 (5 bases). The CDR3 spans 15 residues. Deletions cut 0 bases from V and 4 bases from J, with 13 bases between. Germline V gives CDR1 MNHEY, CDR2 SMNVEV (reference sequence). The CDR3 protein is CASSLSGIGSYEQYF. The CDR3 nucleotides read TGTGCCAGCAGTTTATCGGGGATAGGGAGTTACGAGCAGTACTTC.

Here the CDR3 DNA reads TGCGCCAGCAGCTTGGTCGGCCCCTACAATGAGCAGTTCTTC. Translated: CASSLVGPYNEQFF. The chain joins TRBV5-1 to TRBJ2-1; D is unresolved. Looked up from germline, CDR1 is SGHRS and CDR2 is YFSETQ. Trimming left V 0 bases short and J 2 bases short, with 6 bases between. This CDR3 is built from 14 residues. The full variable domain, in which reference TRBV5-1 and TRBJ2-1 provide the parts outside the CDR3, is KAGVTQTPRYLIKTRGQQVTLSCSPISGHRSVSWYQQTPGQGLQFLFEYFSETQRNKGNFPGRFSGRQFSNSRSEMNVSTLELGDSALYLCASSLVGPYNEQFFGPGTRLTVL.

This clone came up once. The rearrangement uses TRBV2 and TRBJ1-5, with no clear D. The germline CDR1 and CDR2 sequences are SNHLY and FYNNEI. V lost 4 bases to trimming and J lost 5 bases, with 15 bases between them. There are 15 residues in the CDR3. DNA of the CDR3: TGTGCCAGCAGTGTGGTTCCCGGGAACTATCAGCCCCAGCATTTT. This gives the protein CASSVVPGNYQPQHF.

V and J are TRBV19 and TRBJ2-6; D may be TRBD1 or TRBD2 (5 bases each). V dropped 3 bases and J dropped 2 bases, with 17 bases sitting between them. This CDR3 region has 18 residues. CDR1 and CDR2 from the germline V gene are LNHDA and SQIVND (reference sequence). In nucleotides, the CDR3 is TGTGCCAGTAGTATTCGGGGCCGGAGTAGAACTGGGGCCAACGTCCTGACTTTC. This codes for CASSIRGRSRTGANVLTF.

The chain has TRBV14 and TRBJ2-7; D ambiguous. V shed 2 bases and J shed 1 base, with 9 bases lying between them. In germline, CDR1 is SGHDN, CDR2 FVKESK. The length of the CDR3 is 14 residues. CDR3 region: CASSQLSRSYEQYF. CDR3 nucleotides: TGTGCCAGCAGCCAACTATCTCGTTCCTACGAGCAGTACTTC.

This sequence joins TRBV19 and TRBJ1-2; D remains ambiguous. Trimming pared 1 base from V and 4 bases from J, leaving 13 bases between. From germline, CDR1 is LNHDA and CDR2 SQIVND (reference sequence). This CDR3 spans 15 amino acids. The CDR3 sequence is CASSIGPSLFYGYTF. CDR3 bases: TGTGCCAGTAGTATAGGACCCAGCCTTTTCTATGGCTACACCTTC.

V gene TRBV19 combines with J gene TRBJ1-2; possible D gene TRBD1, 5 bases. The CDR3 is made up of 15 amino acids. Looked up from germline, CDR1 is LNHDA and CDR2 is SQIVND (reference sequence). Trimming removed 0 bases from V and 2 bases from J, with 10 bases in between. The DNA of the CDR3 is TGTGCCAGTAGTATAGATCCCAGGGAAAACTATGGCTACACCTTC. Residues: CASSIDPRENYGYTF. Combining the CDR3 with reference TRBV19 and TRBJ1-2 gives the whole variable domain DGGITQSPKYLFRKEGQNVTLSCEQNLNHDAMYWYRQDPGQGLRLIYYSQIVNDFQKGDIAEGYSVSREKKESFPLTVTSAQKNPTAFYLCASSIDPRENYGYTFGSGTRLTVV.

The chain has TRBV11-2 and TRBJ2-2, with 15 bases that match TRBD2. The CDR3 covers 16 residues. CDR1 is SGHAT and CDR2 is FQNNGV in the germline V gene. J lost 6 bases, V lost 4 bases, and 3 bases had no gene match. The CDR3 protein is CASSSRTSGGAGELFF. As DNA, the CDR3 is TGTGCCAGCAGCTCTCGGACTAGCGGGGGGGCCGGGGAGCTGTTTTTT.

The V and J genes are TRBV27 and TRBJ2-7; 9 bases are a match to TRBD1. The CDR3 totals 14 residues. Per the germline V gene, CDR1 is MNHEY and CDR2 is SMNVEV (reference sequence). The V segment lost 6 bases and the J segment 1 base; nucleotides outside the gene matches: 4. CDR3 nucleotide sequence: TGTGCCAGCAGCCGACAGGGGGAGTCCTACGAGCAGTACTTC. Its protein is CASSRQGESYEQYF.

This chain links TRBV14 with TRBJ1-1; 7 bases line up with TRBD1. The germline V gene has CDR1 SGHDN and CDR2 FVKESK. The CDR3 consists of 15 residues. V trimming: 2 bases; J trimming: 3 bases; junction bases outside the gene matches: 6. The CDR3 protein is CASSQIGGLDTEAFF. Here the CDR3 DNA reads TGTGCCAGCAGCCAAATAGGGGGCTTGGACACTGAAGCTTTCTTT.

The genes are TRBV18 and TRBJ1-1; no clear D. Germline V gene lookup returns CDR1 KGHSH and CDR2 LQKENI. The germline V and J ends were trimmed by 3 bases and 0 bases, with 5 bases remaining between them. This CDR3 contains 13 residues. Here the CDR3 DNA reads TGTGCCAGCTCACCGATACTGAACACTGAAGCTTTCTTT. It encodes CASSPILNTEAFF.

V and J are TRBV5-1 and TRBJ2-1; 8 bases agree with TRBD1. The CDR3 runs 15 residues. Per germline, CDR1 SGHRS and CDR2 YFSETQ. The V and J ends lost 3 bases and 8 bases, in that order; junction bases with no gene match: 10. The CDR3 sequence is CASSSEGQGFYEQFF. The CDR3 DNA sequence: TGCGCCAGCAGCTCGGAAGGACAGGGTTTCTATGAGCAGTTCTTC. Full variable domain (remainder filled in from reference TRBV5-1 and TRBJ2-1): KAGVTQTPRYLIKTRGQQVTLSCSPISGHRSVSWYQQTPGQGLQFLFEYFSETQRNKGNFPGRFSGRQFSNSRSEMNVSTLELGDSALYLCASSSEGQGFYEQFFGPGTRLTVL.

This sequence joins TRBV21-1 and TRBJ2-7; the table gives TRBD2 as D, unverified against the DNA. TRBV21-1 is termed a pseudogene. This CDR3 contains 17 residues. The CDR3 reads CASSKKGLAGISYEQYF. For the CDR3, the DNA is TGTGCCAGCAGCAAAAAGGGACTAGCGGGGATCTCCTACGAGCAGTACTTC.

The chain carries TRBV27 and TRBJ1-4, with D possibly TRBD1 on 5 matching bases. Trimming took 6 bases from V and 6 from J, leaving 17 bases between them. CDR1 and CDR2 from the germline V gene are MNHEY and SMNVEV (reference sequence). The CDR3 is made up of 15 amino acids. The CDR3 nucleotides read TGTGCCAGCAGCTCCCGGGCGGGGGGGGATGAAAAACTGTTTTTT. Encoded protein: CASSSRAGGDEKLFF.

V and J are TRBV6-5 and TRBJ2-3; TRBD2 aligns across 11 bases. Unmatched junction bases numbered 5, after V lost 6 bases and J lost 6 bases. CDR1 and CDR2 (germline): MNHEY, SVGAGI. There are 14 residues in the CDR3. The CDR3 region is CASRLTSGSDTQYF. The DNA of the CDR3 is TGTGCCAGCAGGCTTACTAGCGGGAGCGATACGCAGTATTTT.

The V call is TRBV7-9, the J call TRBJ2-5; the D gene is possibly TRBD2 (5 bases). The CDR3 is 14 amino acids. The germline V gene has CDR1 SEHNR and CDR2 FQNEAQ (reference sequence). V lost 1 base and J lost 2, with 8 bases in between. The CDR3 DNA reads as TGTGCCAGCAGCTTAGTCGGGGTTCAAGAGACCCAGTACTTC. This codes for CASSLVGVQETQYF.

This clone turned up a few times. This chain connects TRBV5-4 to TRBJ1-2, with D perhaps matching TRBD1 (6 bases). The V gene lost 5 bases and the J gene lost 4 bases, with 15 bases spanning the gap. Per the germline V gene, CDR1 is SGHNT and CDR2 is YYREEE (reference sequence). This CDR3 is built from 14 residues. The CDR3 DNA reads as TGTGCCAGCAGGTTCCAAGGGGGGGGCTATGGCTACACCTTC. Its protein is CASRFQGGGYGYTF.

The gene calls are TRBV18 and TRBJ2-3, with 9 bases that match TRBD2. V lost 3 bases to trimming and J lost 4 bases; unmatched junction nucleotides: 11. This CDR3 region has 17 residues. Germline V gene lookup returns CDR1 KGHSH and CDR2 LQKENI. CDR3 sequence: CASSPGLGGGAADTQYF. The CDR3 region has the DNA TGTGCCAGCTCACCCGGCCTCGGCGGGGGGGCCGCAGATACGCAGTATTTT.